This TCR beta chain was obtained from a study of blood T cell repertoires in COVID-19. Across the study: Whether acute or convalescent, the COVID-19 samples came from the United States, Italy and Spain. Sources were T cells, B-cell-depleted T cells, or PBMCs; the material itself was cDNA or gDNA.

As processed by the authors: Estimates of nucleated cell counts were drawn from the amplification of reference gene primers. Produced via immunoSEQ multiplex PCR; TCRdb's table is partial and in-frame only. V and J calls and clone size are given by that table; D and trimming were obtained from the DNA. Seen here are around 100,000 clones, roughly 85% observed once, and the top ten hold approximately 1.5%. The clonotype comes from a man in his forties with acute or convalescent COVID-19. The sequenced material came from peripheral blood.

The CDR3 bases are TGTGCCAGCAGCTTAGTTCTAGCGGGGCCAGATACGCAGTATTTT. Amino acids: CASSLVLAGPDTQYF. The chain carries TRBV7-2 and TRBJ2-3; 9 bases agree with TRBD2. The CDR3 totals 15 residues. Germline V gives CDR1 SGHTA, CDR2 FQGNSA. The V segment lost 1 base and the J segment 4 bases; nucleotides outside the gene matches: 3.